This T cell receptor beta chain was found in a study of cytomegalovirus exposure and HLA in healthy donors. The wider study: An analysis done earlier identified 120 million or so unique TCR beta sequences from about 179 million T cells.

PCR was performed using 60 Vbeta and 13 Jbeta primers. TCRdb's table, derived via immunoSEQ multiplex PCR, lists solely in-frame clones and lacks some. The table has about 190,000 clones, 78% seen once. Trimming removed 3 bases from V and 0 bases from J, with 10 bases in between. The CDR3 loop spans 16 amino acids. In germline, CDR1 is SGHTS, CDR2 YDEGEE. This rearrangement joins TRBV5-8 to TRBJ2-6, with TRBD1 as a possible D gene (6 bases). Material for sequencing was PBMCs. This receptor was taken from a woman aged 30 to 39 in good health and CMV-seropositive. CDR3 DNA sequence: TGTGCCAGCAGCTACGGACAGACCTCTGGGGCCAACGTCCTGACTTTC. It codes for CASSYGQTSGANVLTF.